These T cell receptor beta chains were read from a single sample in a study of blood T cell repertoires in COVID-19. The table came from immunoSEQ multiplex PCR; TCRdb's copy has only in-frame clones and leaves some out. This sample has 300,000 to 400,000 clones; around 87% occur once, and the top ten carry 7.8%. Sequenced sample: peripheral blood. All receptors derive from a woman in her forties or fifties who had recovered from COVID-19. The CDR3 runs from the conserved cysteine through the conserved F or W. The D gene is left open where the match is weak. A clone size is listed for some rows: how often the clone was seen (once, few, many), or a class if it is expanded.

D,J,V,size,CDR3,DNA
TRBD1,TRBJ1-2,TRBV19,once,CASSGGQRRNGYTF,TGTGCCAGTAGTGGGGGACAGAGGCGGAATGGCTACACCTTC
-,TRBJ1-1,TRBV3-1/TRBV3-2,-,CASSQGGRNTEAFF,TGTGCCAGCAGCCAAGGGGGGCGGAACACTGAAGCTTTCTTT
-,TRBJ2-1,TRBV19,-,CAPSTHEQFF,TGTGCCCCTAGTACACACGAGCAGTTCTTC
-,TRBJ2-3,TRBV30,-,CAWSLASDTQYF,TGTGCCTGGAGTTTAGCGTCAGATACGCAGTATTTT
-,TRBJ2-1,TRBV20-1,-,CSALSRDEQFF,TGCAGTGCTCTGTCCCGGGATGAGCAGTTCTTC
TRBD2,TRBJ2-3,TRBV6-4,-,CASSDEAGAPDTQYF,TGTGCCAGCAGTGACGAGGCGGGAGCCCCAGATACGCAGTATTTT
-,TRBJ2-5,TRBV27,few,CASSFRPQETQYF,TGTGCCAGCAGTTTCAGGCCCCAAGAGACCCAGTACTTC
TRBD2,TRBJ2-3,TRBV4-2,-,CASSPGWEGTDTQYF,TGTGCCAGCAGCCCAGGGTGGGAGGGGACAGATACGCAGTATTTT
-,TRBJ1-1,TRBV12-2,-,CASRLARRGVRSEAFF,TGTGCAAGTCGCTTAGCCAGACGCGGGGTTAGATCTGAAGCTTTCTTT
TRBD1,TRBJ2-4,TRBV23-1,-,CASSQSGQGEGENIQYF,TGCGCCAGCAGTCAATCGGGCCAGGGGGAAGGTGAAAACATTCAGTACTTC
TRBD2,TRBJ2-1,TRBV4-3,once,CASSQEGTRYNEQFF,TGCGCCAGCAGCCAAGAAGGGACTAGGTACAATGAGCAGTTCTTC
-,TRBJ2-3,TRBV6-5,few,CASRLGLSTDTQYF,TGTGCCAGCAGACTTGGACTCAGCACAGATACGCAGTATTTT
TRBD2,TRBJ2-5,TRBV7-2,-,CASSFTSATQETQYF,TGTGCCAGCAGCTTCACTAGCGCTACTCAAGAGACCCAGTACTTC
TRBD2,TRBJ2-5,TRBV4-2,-,CASSLRGGAGEETQYF,TGTGCCAGCAGCCTTCGGGGGGGAGCGGGAGAAGAGACCCAGTACTTC
TRBD1,TRBJ2-1,TRBV30,-,CAWSKGALTSEQFF,TGTGCCTGGAGTAAGGGGGCGCTTACTAGTGAGCAGTTCTTC
-,TRBJ2-7,TRBV27,-,CASSLSRDGGVQYF,TGTGCCAGCAGTTTATCGAGGGATGGGGGCGTGCAGTACTTC
-,TRBJ2-1,TRBV6-5,-,CASSSPAGEQFF,TGTGCCAGCAGCTCCCCCGCGGGTGAGCAGTTCTTC
-,TRBJ2-7,TRBV30,-,CAWSVHPSSDGGEQYF,TGTGCCTGGAGTGTTCACCCTTCAAGCGACGGGGGCGAGCAGTACTTC
TRBD2,TRBJ2-7,TRBV25-1,-,CASSEYFASGTGSYEQYF,TGTGCCAGCAGTGAATATTTCGCTAGCGGGACGGGCTCCTACGAGCAGTACTTC
TRBD2,TRBJ2-7,TRBV29-1,-,CSVLLAGGTYEQYF,TGCAGCGTTTTACTAGCGGGAGGAACCTACGAGCAGTACTTC
-,TRBJ2-3,TRBV27,-,CASSFVSSSTDTQYF,TGTGCCAGCAGTTTTGTTAGTTCTTCCACAGATACGCAGTATTTT
-,TRBJ2-5,TRBV4-1,-,CASSQVGGAGTQYF,TGCGCCAGCAGCCAAGTAGGGGGGGCTGGGACCCAGTACTTC
-,TRBJ2-2,TRBV5-4,-,CASRYRGVGELFF,TGTGCCAGCAGATACCGGGGTGTCGGGGAGCTGTTTTTT
TRBD1,TRBJ1-5,TRBV28,-,CASRETGGHQPQHF,TGTGCCAGCAGGGAGACAGGGGGTCATCAGCCCCAGCATTTT
-,TRBJ1-2,TRBV19,-,CASSPINTPPRGYTF,TGTGCCAGTAGCCCGATAAATACTCCGCCGCGCGGCTACACCTTC
-,TRBJ2-1,TRBV5-1,-,CASSFTGSSYNEQFF,TGCGCCAGCAGCTTTACAGGGTCCTCCTACAATGAGCAGTTCTTC
-,TRBJ1-1,TRBV6-1,-,CASSELAGVDTEAFF,TGTGCCAGCAGTGAACTCGCAGGGGTGGACACTGAAGCTTTCTTT
-,TRBJ1-5,TRBV7-2,once,CASSLVSGSNQPQHF,TGTGCCAGCAGCTTAGTATCAGGGAGCAATCAGCCCCAGCATTTT
TRBD1,TRBJ1-1,TRBV11-2,-,CASSGDSLNTEAFF,TGTGCCAGCAGCGGGGACAGCCTGAACACTGAAGCTTTCTTT
-,TRBJ1-6,TRBV5-6,-,CASSSRRSRDLNSPLHF,TGTGCCAGCAGCTCTCGGCGATCTAGGGACTTAAATTCACCCCTCCACTTT
-,TRBJ1-2,TRBV20-1,once,CSRQGYTF,TGCAGCAGACAGGGCTACACCTTC
-,TRBJ2-1,TRBV9,-,CASSAGSTGNEQFF,TGTGCCAGCAGCGCGGGGAGTACGGGAAATGAGCAGTTCTTC
-,TRBJ1-2,TRBV28,-,CASSPPENRVYYGYTF,TGTGCCAGCAGCCCCCCAGAGAACAGGGTGTACTATGGCTACACCTTC
-,TRBJ2-3,TRBV30,-,CALAGLGAYTDTQYF,TGTGCCTTAGCTGGGCTGGGGGCCTACACAGATACGCAGTATTTT
TRBD2,TRBJ2-3,TRBV4-1,-,CASSQDQVGGGPDTQYF,TGCGCCAGCAGCCAAGATCAGGTCGGGGGGGGGCCAGATACGCAGTATTTT
TRBD2,TRBJ2-1,TRBV29-1,many,CSVERLAGVNEQFF,TGCAGCGTTGAAAGGCTAGCGGGAGTTAATGAGCAGTTCTTC
TRBD1,TRBJ1-5,TRBV13,-,CASSLYRGGNQPQHF,TGTGCCAGCAGCTTATACAGGGGTGGCAATCAGCCCCAGCATTTT
-,TRBJ1-5,TRBV4-2,once,CASSQELNLNQPQHF,TGTGCCAGCAGCCAAGAACTTAACCTTAATCAGCCCCAGCATTTT
-,TRBJ2-3,TRBV24-1,-,CATSDSEGTDTQYF,TGTGCCACCAGTGATTCGGAGGGCACAGATACGCAGTATTTT
-,TRBJ2-2,TRBV7-2,-,CASSYGLANTGELFF,TGTGCCAGCAGCTACGGGCTAGCTAACACCGGGGAGCTGTTTTTT